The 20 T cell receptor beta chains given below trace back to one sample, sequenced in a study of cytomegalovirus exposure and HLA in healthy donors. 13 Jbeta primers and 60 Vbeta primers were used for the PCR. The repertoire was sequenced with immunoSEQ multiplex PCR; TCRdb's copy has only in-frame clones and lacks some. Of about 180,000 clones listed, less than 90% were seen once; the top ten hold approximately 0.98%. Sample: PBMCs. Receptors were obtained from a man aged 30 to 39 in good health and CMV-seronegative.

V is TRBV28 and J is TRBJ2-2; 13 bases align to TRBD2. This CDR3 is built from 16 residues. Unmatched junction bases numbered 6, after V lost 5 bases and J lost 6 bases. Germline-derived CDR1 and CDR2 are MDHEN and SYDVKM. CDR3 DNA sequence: TGTGCCAGCAGTCCCACGGGACTAGCGGGGTCCGGGGAGCTGTTTTTT. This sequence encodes CASSPTGLAGSGELFF.

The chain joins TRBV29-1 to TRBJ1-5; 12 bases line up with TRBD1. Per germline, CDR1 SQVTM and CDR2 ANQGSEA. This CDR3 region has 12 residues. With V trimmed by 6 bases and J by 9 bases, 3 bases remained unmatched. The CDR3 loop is CSVGDRGLPQHF. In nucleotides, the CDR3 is TGCAGCGTGGGGGACAGGGGGCTGCCCCAGCATTTT.

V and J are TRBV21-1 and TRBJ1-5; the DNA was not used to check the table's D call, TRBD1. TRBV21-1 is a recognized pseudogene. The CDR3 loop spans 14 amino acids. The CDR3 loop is CASHTYRSNQPQHF. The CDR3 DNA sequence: TGTGCCAGCCACACTTACAGGAGCAATCAGCCCCAGCATTTT.

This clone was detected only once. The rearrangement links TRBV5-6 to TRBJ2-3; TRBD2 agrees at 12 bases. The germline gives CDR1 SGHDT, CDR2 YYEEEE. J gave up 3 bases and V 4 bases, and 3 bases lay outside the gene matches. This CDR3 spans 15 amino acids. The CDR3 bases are TGTGCCAGCAGCCTAACTAGCGGGAGGACAGATACGCAGTATTTT. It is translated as CASSLTSGRTDTQYF.

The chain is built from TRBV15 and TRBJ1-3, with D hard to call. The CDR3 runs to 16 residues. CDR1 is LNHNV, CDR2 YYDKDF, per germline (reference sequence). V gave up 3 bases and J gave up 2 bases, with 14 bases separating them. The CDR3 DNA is TGTGCCACCAGCAGGACTCAAGAGCCCACTGGAAACACCATATATTTT. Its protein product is CATSRTQEPTGNTIYF.

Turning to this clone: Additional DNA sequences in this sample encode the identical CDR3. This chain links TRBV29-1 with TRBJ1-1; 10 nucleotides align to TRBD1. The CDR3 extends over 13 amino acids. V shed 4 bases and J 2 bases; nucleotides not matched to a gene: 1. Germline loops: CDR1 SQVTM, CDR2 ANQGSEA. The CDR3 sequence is CSVGDRGNTEAFF. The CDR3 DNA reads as TGCAGCGTTGGGGACAGGGGTAACACTGAAGCTTTCTTT.

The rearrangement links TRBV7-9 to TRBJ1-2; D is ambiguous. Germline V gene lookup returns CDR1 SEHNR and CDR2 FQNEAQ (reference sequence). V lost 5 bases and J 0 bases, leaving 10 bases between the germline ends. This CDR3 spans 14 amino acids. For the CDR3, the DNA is TGTGCCAGCAGCGGTGGGAGCACTAACTATGGCTACACCTTC. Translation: CASSGGSTNYGYTF.

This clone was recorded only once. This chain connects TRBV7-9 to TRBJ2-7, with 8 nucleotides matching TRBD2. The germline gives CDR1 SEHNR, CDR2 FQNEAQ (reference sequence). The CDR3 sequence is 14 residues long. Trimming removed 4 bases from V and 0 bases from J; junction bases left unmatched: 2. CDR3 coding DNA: TGTGCCAGCAGCTGGAGCGGGAGCTCCTACGAGCAGTACTTC. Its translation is CASSWSGSSYEQYF.

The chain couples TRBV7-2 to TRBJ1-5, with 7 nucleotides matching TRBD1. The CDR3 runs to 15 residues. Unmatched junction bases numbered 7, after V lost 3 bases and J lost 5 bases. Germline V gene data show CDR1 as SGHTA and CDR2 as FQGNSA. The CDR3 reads CASSFQGTVDQPQHF. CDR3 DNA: TGTGCCAGCAGCTTTCAAGGGACAGTCGATCAGCCCCAGCATTTT.

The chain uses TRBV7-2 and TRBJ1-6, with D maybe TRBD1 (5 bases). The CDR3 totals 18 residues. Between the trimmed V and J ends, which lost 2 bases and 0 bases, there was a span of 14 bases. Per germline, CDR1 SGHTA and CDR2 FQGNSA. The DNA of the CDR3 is TGTGCCAGCAGCTTATTGGGTGGCAGGGCCTCCTATAATTCACCCCTCCACTTT. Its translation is CASSLLGGRASYNSPLHF. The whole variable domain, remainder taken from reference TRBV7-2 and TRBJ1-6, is GAGVSQSPSNKVTEKGKDVELRCDPISGHTALYWYRQSLGQGLEFLIYFQGNSAPDKSGLPSDRFSAERTGGSVSTLTIQRTQQEDSAVYLCASSLLGGRASYNSPLHFGNGTRLTVT.

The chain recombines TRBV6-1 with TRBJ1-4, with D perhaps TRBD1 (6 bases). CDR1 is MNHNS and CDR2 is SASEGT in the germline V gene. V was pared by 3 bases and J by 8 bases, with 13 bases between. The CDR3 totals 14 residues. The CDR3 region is CASSDGRQGEKLFF. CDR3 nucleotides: TGTGCCAGCAGTGATGGGCGTCAGGGGGAAAAACTGTTTTTT.

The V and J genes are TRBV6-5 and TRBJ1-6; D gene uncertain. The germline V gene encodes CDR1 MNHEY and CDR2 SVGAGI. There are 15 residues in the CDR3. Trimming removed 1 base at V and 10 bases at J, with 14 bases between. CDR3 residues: CASSYLPVAGSPLHF. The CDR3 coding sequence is TGTGCCAGCAGTTACTTACCCGTAGCTGGATCACCCCTCCACTTT.

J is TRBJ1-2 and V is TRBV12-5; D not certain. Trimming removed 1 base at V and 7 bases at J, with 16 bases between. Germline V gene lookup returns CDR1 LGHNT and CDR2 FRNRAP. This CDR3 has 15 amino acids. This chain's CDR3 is CASGLETGLRGGYTF. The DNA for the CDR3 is TGTGCTAGTGGTTTGGAAACCGGGCTCCGGGGTGGCTACACCTTC.

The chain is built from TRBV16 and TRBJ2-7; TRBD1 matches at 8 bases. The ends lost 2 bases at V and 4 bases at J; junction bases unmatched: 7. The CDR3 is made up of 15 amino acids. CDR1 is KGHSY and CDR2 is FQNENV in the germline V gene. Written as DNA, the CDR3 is TGTGCCAGCAGCCAAGTGACAGGGGCTATTTACGAGCAGTACTTC. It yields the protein CASSQVTGAIYEQYF.

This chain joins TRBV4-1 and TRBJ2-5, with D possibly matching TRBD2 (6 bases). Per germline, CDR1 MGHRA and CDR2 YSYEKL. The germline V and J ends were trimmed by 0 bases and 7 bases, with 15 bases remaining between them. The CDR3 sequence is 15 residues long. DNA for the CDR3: TGCGCCAGCAGCCAAGATCAGCGGGCGGGCGGGACCCAGTACTTC. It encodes CASSQDQRAGGTQYF.

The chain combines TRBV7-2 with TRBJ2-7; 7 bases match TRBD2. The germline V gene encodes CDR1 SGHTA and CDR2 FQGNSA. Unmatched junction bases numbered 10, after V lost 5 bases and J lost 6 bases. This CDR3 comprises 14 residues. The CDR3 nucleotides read TGTGCCAGCAGCCTGGGACTACAAAGCGCCGAGCAGTACTTC. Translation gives CASSLGLQSAEQYF.

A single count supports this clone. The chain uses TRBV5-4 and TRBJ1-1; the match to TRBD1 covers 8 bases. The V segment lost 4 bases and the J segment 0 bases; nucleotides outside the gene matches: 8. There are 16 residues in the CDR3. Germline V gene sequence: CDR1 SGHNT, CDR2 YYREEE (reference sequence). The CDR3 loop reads CASSLGQGRMNTEAFF. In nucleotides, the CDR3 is TGTGCCAGCAGCCTCGGACAGGGACGGATGAACACTGAAGCTTTCTTT.

This chain's CDR3 is CASSLPEGLAGQTYEQYF. The CDR3 DNA follows: TGTGCCAGCAGCCTCCCAGAGGGACTAGCGGGACAGACCTACGAGCAGTACTTC. This chain links TRBV4-2 with TRBJ2-7; 13 positions match TRBD2. The CDR3 totals 18 residues. Unmatched junction bases numbered 11, after V lost 4 bases and J lost 2 bases. CDR1 LGHNA and CDR2 YNFKEQ come from the germline V gene.

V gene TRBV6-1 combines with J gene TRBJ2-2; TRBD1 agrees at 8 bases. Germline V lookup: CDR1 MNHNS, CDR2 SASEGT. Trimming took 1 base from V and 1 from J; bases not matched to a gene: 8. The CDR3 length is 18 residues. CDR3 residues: CASSEVLKGQGNTGELFF. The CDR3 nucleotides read TGTGCCAGCAGTGAAGTACTAAAAGGACAGGGGAACACCGGGGAGCTGTTTTTT.

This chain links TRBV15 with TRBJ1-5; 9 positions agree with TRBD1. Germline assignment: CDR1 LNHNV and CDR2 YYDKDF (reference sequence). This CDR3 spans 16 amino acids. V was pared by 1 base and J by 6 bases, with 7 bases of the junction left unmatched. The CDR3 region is CATSRVWRQGVQPQHF. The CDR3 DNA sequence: TGTGCCACCAGCAGAGTTTGGAGACAGGGGGTTCAGCCCCAGCATTTT.